This TCR beta chain is drawn from a study of breast tumors, draining lymph nodes, adjacent tissues. Study outcomes and limitations: Luminal-like breast cancer showed significantly greater tumor-nontumor repertoire similarity than basal-like breast cancer did. Data only fit, rather than demonstrated, lymph node origin of most tumor T cells. Tumors had less TCR diversity than lymph nodes, more than nontumor tissue.

Breast cancer patients provided tissue from their axillary draining lymph nodes. Concerning this clonotype: The target antigen is unknown. Given a much more abundant clone one base away, this may be a read error. Here the CDR3 omits its conserved ending phenylalanine or tryptophan, so a read error is the likely source.

TCRdb analysed the multiplex PCR reads with MiXCR anew, one entry per CDR3 protein. The table records about 130,000 distinct CDR3 sequences, approximately 22% of them present only once. Between the trimmed V and J ends, which lost 3 bases and 2 bases, there was a span of 10 bases. In germline, CDR1 is KGHSH, CDR2 LQKENI. The CDR3 covers 14 residues. The source is a female donor with breast cancer. Some clones in this sample may be carry-over from other donors' samples. The sample taken for sequencing was axillary lymph node tissue. The chain employs TRBV18 and TRBJ2-5; D possibly corresponds to TRBD2 (6 bases). CDR3 in amino acids: CASSPVAGQETQYS. The CDR3 DNA follows: TGTGCCAGCTCACCGGTGGCGGGACAAGAGACCCAGTACTCC.